These 10 T cell receptor beta chains were sequenced from one sample in a study of CD8+CD57+ T cells in acquired aplastic anemia. Template material for TCR beta VDJ and CDR3 profiling consisted of genomic DNA. TCRdb re-derived calls from the reads in MiXCR, one entry per CDR3 protein. The table shows 200,000 to 250,000 distinct CDR3 sequences, with more than 45% occurring only once. By flow cytometry, patients selected for sequencing had shown an expansion of CD8+CD57+ cells. Sequenced: sorted CD4+, CD8+, or CD8+CD57+ T cells (not recorded which) from PBMCs. These TCRs come from a human donor with aplastic anemia.

The chain employs TRBV7-8 and TRBJ2-1; TRBD1 matches at 11 bases. J lost 6 bases, V lost 0 bases, and 1 base had no gene match. Per the germline V gene, CDR1 is SGHVS and CDR2 is FQNEAQ. The CDR3 is 15 amino acids. CDR3 sequence reads: CASSLAGTGGNEQFF. The CDR3 DNA follows: TGTGCCAGCAGCTTAGCGGGGACAGGGGGCAATGAGCAGTTCTTC.

The table lists this clonotype with many counts. V is TRBV14 and J is TRBJ2-2, with D unclear. V lost 2 bases and J 2 bases, leaving 15 bases between the germline ends. CDR3 size: 17 residues. Germline-derived CDR1 and CDR2 are SGHDN and FVKESK. Here the CDR3 reads CASSQTELELNTGELFF. The DNA for the CDR3 is TGTGCCAGCAGCCAAACTGAATTGGAGTTAAACACCGGGGAGCTGTTTTTT.

This clonotype appeared many times. This chain links TRBV7-9 with TRBJ2-3, with D unresolved. The CDR3 is made up of 15 amino acids. Per germline, CDR1 SEHNR and CDR2 FQNEAQ (reference sequence). V was clipped by 1 base and J by 2 bases, with 10 bases between them. The CDR3 region has the DNA TGTGCCAGCAGCTTAGGGTGGTCCTCCACAGATACGCAGTATTTT. The encoded protein is CASSLGWSSTDTQYF.

This clonotype counts as medium-sized (0.01 to 0.1%). The chain couples TRBV6-1 to TRBJ2-7; D perhaps matches TRBD1 (6 bases). Trimming stripped 3 bases from V and 0 bases from J, with 12 bases between. This CDR3 has 15 residues. Germline V gene sequence: CDR1 MNHNS, CDR2 SASEGT. CDR3 bases: TGTGCCAGCAGTGAGACCCAGGGGAGCTCCTACGAGCAGTACTTC. This codes for CASSETQGSSYEQYF.

The DNA of the CDR3 is TGTGCCAGCAGCGGAACTAGCGGGAGGTCCTACGAGCAGTTCTTC. Protein product: CASSGTSGRSYEQFF. This chain links TRBV6-1 with TRBJ2-1, with 12 bases matching TRBD2. V lost 6 bases and J lost 10; bases outside the gene matches: 10. There are 15 residues in the CDR3. Germline CDR1 reads MNHNS; CDR2 reads SASEGT.

This clonotype was observed a few times. The rearrangement joins TRBV6-1 to TRBJ1-2; unclear D gene. Trimming pared 3 bases from V and 4 bases from J, leaving 12 bases between. The V gene's germline CDR1 is MNHNS and CDR2 SASEGT. The CDR3 has 14 amino acids. This chain's CDR3 is CASSDGSPLYGYTF. The DNA of the CDR3 is TGTGCCAGCAGTGATGGGAGCCCACTCTATGGCTACACCTTC.

The V call is TRBV5-1, the J call TRBJ2-5, with TRBD2 as a possible D gene (6 bases). Germline assignment: CDR1 SGHRS and CDR2 YFSETQ. Between the trimmed V and J ends, which lost 2 bases and 4 bases, there was a span of 9 bases. The CDR3 has 13 amino acids. The CDR3 bases are TGCGCCAGCAGCTTTACTAGCTTAGAGACCCAGTACTTC. Its translation: CASSFTSLETQYF.

The sample holds many counts of this clonotype. The rearrangement links TRBV2 to TRBJ2-7, with unresolved D. Germline CDR1 reads SNHLY; CDR2 reads FYNNEI. CDR3 length equals 13 residues. V was trimmed by 1 base and J by 2 bases, leaving 6 bases between them. This CDR3 is CASSEGDAYEQYF. CDR3 in DNA: TGTGCCAGCAGTGAAGGCGATGCCTACGAGCAGTACTTC.

The gene calls are TRBV10-2 and TRBJ1-1; no reliable D call. The germline CDR1 and CDR2 sequences are WSHSY and SAAADI. The V end lost 10 bases, the J end lost 1 base, and 16 bases lay between the germline ends. This CDR3 has 14 residues. The CDR3 protein is CATQVAGPNTEAFF. The CDR3 nucleotides are TGCGCCACCCAGGTGGCAGGCCCGAACACTGAAGCTTTCTTT.

The V gene is TRBV9, the J gene TRBJ2-7; TRBD1 matches at 12 bases. V lost 0 bases to trimming and J lost 5 bases; unmatched junction nucleotides: 9. Germline lookup yields CDR1 SGDLS and CDR2 YYNGEE. The length of the CDR3 is 17 residues. The CDR3 region is CASSVDPGQGALDEQYF. CDR3 coding DNA: TGTGCCAGCAGCGTAGACCCGGGACAGGGGGCGCTGGACGAGCAGTACTTC.